Here is one TCR beta chain with its context. This receptor's antigen is unknown. Given a much more abundant clone one base away, this may be a read error. Sequences MNHEY (CDR1) and SVGEGT (CDR2) are obtained from the germline V gene. Spanning cysteine to phenylalanine, the CDR3 consists of 16 amino acids. Here the CDR3 DNA is all that survives: 48 bases in frame from base 1. The entry originates in a study of molecular identifiers for immune sequencing clone quantification (dated by TCRdb to between 2018 and 2020). At the level of the whole study: In a replicate experiment, RNA from roughly 21,000 or 96,000 naive CD8 T cells was split into five aliquots, four of which were sequenced. The study was a methods study using CD8 T cells to benchmark molecular-identifier clustering-based TCR repertoire sequencing (MIDCIRS) and TCR RNA copy counting.

Naive CD8 T cell libraries were made from 20,000 to 1,000,000 sorted cells using 10%, 30% or 50% of purified RNA. Naive CD8 T cells, defined as CD8+CD4-CCR7+CD45RA+, were FACS-sorted into RLT Plus buffer on a BD FACSAria II. To test detection sensitivity, Jurkat RNA equivalent to ten TCR copies was spiked into samples of roughly 20,000-1,000,000 naive CD8 T cells. CD8 T cells were enriched with RosetteSep CD8+ T Cell Enrichment Cocktail and Ficoll-Paque, followed by ACK red cell lysis. The research as a whole found: When barcode sub-clustering was omitted, TCR diversity was inflated by chimeric consensus sequences, with chimeras reaching as high as 47%. A single cell's worth of spiked-in Jurkat TCR RNA was reported detectable even among one million naive CD8 T cells. Clones above 20 RNA copies held over 98% of molecules in CMV-specific effector cells but under 1% in naive cells. Highly expanded clone sizes could be underestimated because identical TCR molecules may share a barcode. Naive libraries contained spiked-in Jurkat TCR RNA (around eleven copies' worth), which is not part of the donor repertoire. Modeling gave about 3.2 recovered TCR RNA copies per cell versus 8 to 10 by digital PCR, implying about 30% capture efficiency.

The library was produced with PCR. Reads for this sample came from a NextSeq 500. Preparation of bulk TCR libraries followed a previously described approach, with the TCR primers listed in Table S5. The Qiagen AllPrep DNA/RNA kit was used to purify total RNA. Before analysis, reads from multiple sequencing runs of one library were combined. Turning to the authors' computational methods: Reads were retained only if an exact TCR constant sequence was present, and the retained reads were trimmed to 150 nt and grouped according to their 12-nt molecular barcodes. Within each barcode group, reads were sub-clustered at a 15% Levenshtein threshold, and quality-weighted consensus sequences were built per RNA molecule. Non-functional sequences were excluded, and lower-count sequences lying one edit away from another sequence were also excluded. Based on a fit of two negative binomial distributions, barcode sub-clusters having less than 20% of the maximum read count were discarded. The public reads were run again by TCRdb, first through fastp at Q25 and then through MiXCR, and only productive beta chains were kept. Rows are combined by CDR3 protein, so each entry shows the most common genes and DNA. Here the V and J calls rest on TCRdb's processing, not on the authors' analysis. This sample comprises approximately 630,000 distinct CDR3 sequences, approximately 24% of them detected only once. In total, the top ten clones hold about 0.78% of the sample.

The sequenced sample was naive CD8+ T cells from blood, with Jurkat cell RNA spiked in. This specimen's cell subset or site label, per the study, means: FACS-sorted CD8+CD4-CCR7+CD45RA+ naive T cells. The sequence joins TRBV6-2 or TRBV6-3 to TRBJ2-5; TRBD2 is perhaps the D gene, given 6 matching bases. The source is a human donor in good health. Some libraries in this study had Jurkat cell RNA spiked in. The encoded CDR3 is CASSPAGTPWGEAQYF. The DNA is TGTGCCAGCAGCCCCGCGGGGACGCCGTGGGGAGAGGCCCAGTACTTC.